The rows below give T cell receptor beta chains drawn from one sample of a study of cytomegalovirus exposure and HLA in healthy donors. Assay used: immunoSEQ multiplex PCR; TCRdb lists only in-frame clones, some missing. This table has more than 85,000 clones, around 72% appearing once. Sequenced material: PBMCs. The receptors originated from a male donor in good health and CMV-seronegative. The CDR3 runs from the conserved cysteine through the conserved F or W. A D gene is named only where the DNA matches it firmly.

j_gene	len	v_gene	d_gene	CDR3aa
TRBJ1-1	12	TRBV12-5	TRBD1	CASGFTGGRAFF
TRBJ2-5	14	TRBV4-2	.	CASSPERRGETQYF
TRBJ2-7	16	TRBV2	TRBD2	CASSEFGGRAEGEQYF
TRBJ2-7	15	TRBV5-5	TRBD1	CASSLTFRGSYEQYF
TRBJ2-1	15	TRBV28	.	CASSPLSGTYNEQFF
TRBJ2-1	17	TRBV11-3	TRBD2	CASSLTSGRAINNEQFF
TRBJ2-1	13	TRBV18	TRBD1	CASSTGTGDEQFF
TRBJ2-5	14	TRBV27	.	CASRSPGAQETQYF
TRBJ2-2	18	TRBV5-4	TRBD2	CASSSTGLAGANTGELFF
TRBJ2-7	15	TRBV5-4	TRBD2	CASSSVLAGDGEQYF
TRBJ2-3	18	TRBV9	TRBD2	CASSVETSSGSTADTQYF
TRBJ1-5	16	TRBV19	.	CASSIKQTATNQPQHF
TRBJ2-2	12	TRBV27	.	CASRVGAGELFF
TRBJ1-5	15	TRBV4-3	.	CASSLQRGDNQPQHF
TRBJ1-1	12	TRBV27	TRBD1	CASSEGATEAFF
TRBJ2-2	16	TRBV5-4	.	CASSIPGLPGVGELFF
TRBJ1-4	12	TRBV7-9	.	CGVLRTNEKLFF
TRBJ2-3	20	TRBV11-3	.	CASSLGGPGRRTSQTDTQYF
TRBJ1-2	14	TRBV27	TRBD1	CASSQGQGNYGYTF
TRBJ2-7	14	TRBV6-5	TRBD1	CASHGGTGGYEQYF
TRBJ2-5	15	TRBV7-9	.	CASSPPSAGIETQYF
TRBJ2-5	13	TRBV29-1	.	CSVATRFRETQYF
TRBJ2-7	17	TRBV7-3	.	CASSSRGAGSTSYEQYF
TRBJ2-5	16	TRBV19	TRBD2	CASSIWTSQREETQYF
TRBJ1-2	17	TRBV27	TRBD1	CASSRTPTDRGLGGYTF
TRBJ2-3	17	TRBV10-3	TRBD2	CAIARLVSGTQRDTQYF
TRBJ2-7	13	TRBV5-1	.	CASSLGTESEQYF
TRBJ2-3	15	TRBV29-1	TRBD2	CSVVGTSGSTDTQYF
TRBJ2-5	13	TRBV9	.	CASSQRGQETQYF
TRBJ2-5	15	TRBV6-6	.	CASRRVRSAQETQYF
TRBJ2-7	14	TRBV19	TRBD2	CASSQAGTGYEQYF
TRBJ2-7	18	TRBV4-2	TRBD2	CASSQDSRRREGVYEQYF
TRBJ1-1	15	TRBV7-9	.	CSSSLRAGANTEAFF
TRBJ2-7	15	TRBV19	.	CASSPYGGGTYEQYF
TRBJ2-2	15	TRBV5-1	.	CASSWPQGSTGELFF
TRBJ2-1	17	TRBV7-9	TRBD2	CSSSPGLAGEFNNEQFF
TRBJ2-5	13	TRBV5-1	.	CASRTGVQETQYF
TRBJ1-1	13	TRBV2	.	CASSFVPNTEAFF
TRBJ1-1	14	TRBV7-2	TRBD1	CASSVDRGPTEAFF
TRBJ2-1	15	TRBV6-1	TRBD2	CASRLLAGAGNEQFF
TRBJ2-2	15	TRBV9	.	CASSVRLVNTGELFF
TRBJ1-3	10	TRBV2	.	CASSANTIYF
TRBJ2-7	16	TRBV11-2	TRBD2	CASSLGGTRNIYEQYF